This T cell receptor (beta chain) was sequenced for a study of cytomegalovirus exposure and HLA in healthy donors. The PCR made use of 60 Vbeta and 13 Jbeta primers. TCRdb keeps only in-frame clones here, not all; method: immunoSEQ multiplex PCR. Altogether some 250,000 clones are present, around 80% being singletons, with the ten largest covering 5.4%. CDR1 and CDR2 from the germline V gene are MNHNY and SVGAGI (reference sequence). V shed 5 bases, J shed 6 bases, and the junction held 5 bases outside the gene matches. CDR3 length: 15 amino acids. The TCR was taken from a woman aged 40 to 50 in good health and CMV-seropositive. Material: PBMCs. The V gene is TRBV6-6, the J gene TRBJ2-5; 14 bases map to TRBD2. This chain's CDR3 is CASSRLAGGPQTQYF. CDR3 nucleotide sequence: TGTGCCAGCAGTCGACTAGCGGGGGGGCCGCAGACCCAGTACTTC.